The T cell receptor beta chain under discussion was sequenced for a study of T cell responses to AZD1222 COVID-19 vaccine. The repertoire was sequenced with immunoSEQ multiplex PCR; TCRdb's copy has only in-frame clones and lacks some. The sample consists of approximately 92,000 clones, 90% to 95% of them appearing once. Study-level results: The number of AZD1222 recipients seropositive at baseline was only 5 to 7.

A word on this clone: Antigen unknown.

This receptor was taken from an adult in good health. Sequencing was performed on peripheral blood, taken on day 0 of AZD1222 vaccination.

The DNA for the CDR3 is TGCAGCGTTGGGGGGCAGGGTGCAAACACCATATATTTT. It translates to CSVGGQGANTIYF. The V gene is TRBV29-1, the J gene TRBJ1-3; the D gene is possibly TRBD1 (6 bases). CDR1 SQVTM and CDR2 ANQGSEA come from the germline V gene. CDR3 size: 13 residues. V lost 4 bases, J lost 6 bases, and 13 bases lay in between.